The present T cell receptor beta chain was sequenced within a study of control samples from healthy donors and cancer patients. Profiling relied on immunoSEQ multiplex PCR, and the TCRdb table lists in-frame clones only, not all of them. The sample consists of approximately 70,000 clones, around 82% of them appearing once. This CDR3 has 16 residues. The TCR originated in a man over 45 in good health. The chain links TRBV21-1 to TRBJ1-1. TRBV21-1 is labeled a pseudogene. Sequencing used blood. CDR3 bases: TGTGCCAGCAGCAAGACGGGTTCGGGGGGTGGTACTGAAGCTTTCTTT. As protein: CASSKTGSGGGTEAFF.